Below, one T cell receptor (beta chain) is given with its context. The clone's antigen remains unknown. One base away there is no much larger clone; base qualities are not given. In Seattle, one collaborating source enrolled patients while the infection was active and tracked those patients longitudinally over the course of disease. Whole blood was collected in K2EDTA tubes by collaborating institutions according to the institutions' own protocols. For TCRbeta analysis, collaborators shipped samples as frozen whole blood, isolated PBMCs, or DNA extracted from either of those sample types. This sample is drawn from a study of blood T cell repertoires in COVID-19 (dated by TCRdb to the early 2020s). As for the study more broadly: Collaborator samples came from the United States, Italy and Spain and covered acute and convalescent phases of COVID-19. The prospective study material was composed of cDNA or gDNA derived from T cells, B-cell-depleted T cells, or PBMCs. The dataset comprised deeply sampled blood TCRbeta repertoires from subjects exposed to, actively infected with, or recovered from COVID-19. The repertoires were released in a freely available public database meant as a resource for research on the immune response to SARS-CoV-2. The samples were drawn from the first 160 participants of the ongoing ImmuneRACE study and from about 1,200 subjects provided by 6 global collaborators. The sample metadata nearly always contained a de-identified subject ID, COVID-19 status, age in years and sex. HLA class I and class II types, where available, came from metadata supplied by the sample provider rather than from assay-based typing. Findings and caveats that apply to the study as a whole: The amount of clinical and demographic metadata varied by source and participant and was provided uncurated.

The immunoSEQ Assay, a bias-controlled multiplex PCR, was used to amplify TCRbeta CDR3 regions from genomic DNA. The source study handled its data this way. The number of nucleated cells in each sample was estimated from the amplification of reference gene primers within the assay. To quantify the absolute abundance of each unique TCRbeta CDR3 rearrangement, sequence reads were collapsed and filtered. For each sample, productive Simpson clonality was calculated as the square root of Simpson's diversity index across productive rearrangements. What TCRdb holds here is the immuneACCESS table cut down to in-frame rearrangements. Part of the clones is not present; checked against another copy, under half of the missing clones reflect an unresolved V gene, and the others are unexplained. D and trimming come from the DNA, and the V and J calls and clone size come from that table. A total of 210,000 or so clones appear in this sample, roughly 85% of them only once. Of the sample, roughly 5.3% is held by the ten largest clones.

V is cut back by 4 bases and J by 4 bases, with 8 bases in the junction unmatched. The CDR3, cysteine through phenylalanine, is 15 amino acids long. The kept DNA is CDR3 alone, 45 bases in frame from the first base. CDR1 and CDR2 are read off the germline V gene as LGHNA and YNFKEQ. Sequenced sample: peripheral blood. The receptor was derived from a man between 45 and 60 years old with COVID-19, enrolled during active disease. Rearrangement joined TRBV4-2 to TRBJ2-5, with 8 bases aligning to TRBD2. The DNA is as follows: TGTGCCAGCAGCCCCCAGCGGGGGTATGTAGAGACCCAGTACTTC. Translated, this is CASSPQRGYVETQYF.